The entry below describes one T cell receptor beta chain. No cognate antigen has been identified for it. No much larger clonotype is one base removed from it; base qualities were not supplied. TCRbeta CDR3 regions were amplified from genomic DNA by means of the immunoSEQ Assay, a bias-controlled multiplex PCR. Processing in the source paper ran as follows. Within the assay, amplification of reference gene primers was used to estimate how many nucleated cells each sample contained. Sequence reads were collapsed and filtered to measure the absolute abundance of every unique TCRbeta CDR3 rearrangement. Productive Simpson clonality was computed per sample as the square root of Simpson's diversity index over productive rearrangements. Here the immuneACCESS table is served through TCRdb, limited to in-frame sequences with V and J called. Missing clones are a known gap in these copies; in checked studies unresolved V genes cover under half, and the rest lacks a known reason. D and trimming were read from the DNA, whereas the V and J calls and clone size are those reported in that table. In this sample the table shows some 260,000 clones, roughly 88% of which occur a single time. The ten largest clones capture roughly 10% of the sample.

The V end gives up 4 bases and the J end 3 bases, leaving 5 bases in the junction not matched to a gene. Sequences SNHLY (CDR1) and FYNNEI (CDR2) are obtained from the germline V gene. Counted from cysteine to phenylalanine, this CDR3 has 14 amino acids. Only the CDR3 region is kept as DNA, spanning 42 bases read in frame from base 1. One collaborating source in Seattle enrolled patients while the patients were actively infected and followed the patients over time throughout the course of disease. Whole blood was collected in K2EDTA tubes by collaborating institutions according to the institutions' own protocols. Collaborator samples were shipped for TCRbeta analysis as frozen whole blood, isolated PBMCs, or DNA extracted from either sample type. The sample belongs to a study of blood T cell repertoires in COVID-19 (dated by TCRdb to 2020 to 2021). Background for the entire study: The collaborator samples originated in the United States, Italy and Spain and spanned the acute and convalescent phases of COVID-19. The material from the prospective study consisted of cDNA or gDNA derived from T cells, B-cell-depleted T cells, or PBMCs. Deeply sampled blood TCRbeta repertoires from subjects exposed to, actively infected with, or recovered from COVID-19 were included in the dataset. The repertoires were released in a freely available public database meant as a resource for research on the immune response to SARS-CoV-2. Samples came from the ongoing ImmuneRACE study (first 160 participants) plus 1,254 subjects from 6 global collaborators. Sample metadata almost always included a de-identified subject ID, COVID-19 status, age in years and sex. Where available, HLA class I and class II types were taken from metadata supplied by the sample provider and were not determined by assay-based typing.

Paper-wide results and their limitations: The quantity of clinical and demographic metadata differed by source and by participant and was supplied without curation.

The rearrangement combines TRBV2 with TRBJ1-1; 7 central bases correspond to TRBD1. This TCR was sampled from a woman in her seventies with COVID-19, enrolled during active disease. The sample was peripheral blood. The encoded CDR3 is CASSADRFHTEAFF. The base sequence is TGTGCCAGCAGTGCGGACAGGTTTCACACTGAAGCTTTCTTT.